This T cell receptor beta chain was found in a study of T-cell memory formation after mild COVID-19. Study overall: TCR clusters showed largely donor specificity.

After 5'RACE with constant-segment primers, TCR alpha and TCR beta cDNA libraries carrying sample barcodes and UMIs were obtained. TCRdb recomputed calls from the 5' RACE reads with MiXCR, one row per CDR3 protein. The sample lists fewer than 350,000 distinct CDR3 sequences, 15% occurring once. Study-wide results and limits: Clones contracting over day 15 to 85 were CD4/CD8 balanced, with later expanders leaning CD4+. Researchers found some responding clones in pre-infection memory, a sign that cross-reactive memory joined.

Details on this clonotype: The antigen is not known.

This CDR3 region has 16 residues. Unmatched junction bases numbered 10, after V lost 0 bases and J lost 10 bases. From germline, CDR1 is LGHNA and CDR2 YNFKEQ. The clonotype comes from a man between 18 and 29 years old who had mild COVID-19 (a few samples of this study predate the infection). Cell type and time point are not known. The chain couples TRBV4-2 to TRBJ2-3; 10 nucleotides match TRBD2. The sequenced sample was PBMCs or a T cell subset sorted from them (not recorded which). The CDR3 DNA reads TGTGCCAGCAGCCAAGACGGGTTAGCGGGGGGCCACCCGCAGTATTTT. It specifies CASSQDGLAGGHPQYF.